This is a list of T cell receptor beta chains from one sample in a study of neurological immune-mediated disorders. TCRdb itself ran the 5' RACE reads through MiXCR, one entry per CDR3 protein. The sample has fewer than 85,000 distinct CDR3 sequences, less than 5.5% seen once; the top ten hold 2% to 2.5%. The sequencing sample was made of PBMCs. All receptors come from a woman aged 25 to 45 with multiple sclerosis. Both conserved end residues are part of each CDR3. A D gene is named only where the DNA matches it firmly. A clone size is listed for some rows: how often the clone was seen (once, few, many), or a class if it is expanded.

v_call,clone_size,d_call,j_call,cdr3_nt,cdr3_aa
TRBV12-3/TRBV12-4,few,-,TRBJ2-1,TGTGCCAGCAGTTTCTCAGGTTTCGGGCGGCGTCGGGTAGGCAATGAGCAGTTCTTC,CASSFSGFGRRRVGNEQFF
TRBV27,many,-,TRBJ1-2,TGTGCCAGCAGTTTAGGCAGGGAATATGGCTACACCTTC,CASSLGREYGYTF
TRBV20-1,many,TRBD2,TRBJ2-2,TGCAGTGCTAGAATTCCTAGCGGAACCGGGGAGCTGTTTTTT,CSARIPSGTGELFF
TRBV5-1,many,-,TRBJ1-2,TGCGCCAGCAGCAACGGGACCCGCGTTGTAGGTGGCTACACCTTC,CASSNGTRVVGGYTF
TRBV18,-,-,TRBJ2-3,TGTGCCAGCTCACACGGGGGTGCCTCAGATACGCAGTATTTT,CASSHGGASDTQYF
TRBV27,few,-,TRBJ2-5,TGTGCCAGCAGCCTATACAGGGAAGAGACCCAGTACTTC,CASSLYREETQYF
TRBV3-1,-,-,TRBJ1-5,TGTGCCAGCAGCCCCACAGGGAATCAGCACCAGCATTTT,CASSPTGNQHQHF
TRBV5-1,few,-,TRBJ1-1,TGCGCCAGCAGCTTCCACCAGTTTGGAGACACTGAAGCTTTCTTT,CASSFHQFGDTEAFF
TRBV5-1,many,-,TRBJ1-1,TGCGCCAGCAGCGCCCTTTCGGGCAACACTGAAGCTTTCTTT,CASSALSGNTEAFF
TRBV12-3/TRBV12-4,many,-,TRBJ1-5,TGTGCCAGCAGGTCCCTTAGCAATCAGCCCCAGCATTTT,CASRSLSNQPQHF
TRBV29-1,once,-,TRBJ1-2,TGCAGCGTTGAAGATTTTCAGGTCTATGGCTACACCTTC,CSVEDFQVYGYTF
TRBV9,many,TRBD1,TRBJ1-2,TGTGCCAGCAGCCTAATTCCGGGACAGTTTAACTATGGCTACACCTTC,CASSLIPGQFNYGYTF
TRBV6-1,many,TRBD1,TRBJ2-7,TGTGCCAGCAGTGACGCCTCGACAGGGGGTTTTGGCGAGCAGTACTTC,CASSDASTGGFGEQYF
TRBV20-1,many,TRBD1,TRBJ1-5,TGCAGTGCTAGTCCAGCGGGACAGGGGTATGTTGGCAATCAGCCCCAGCATTTT,CSASPAGQGYVGNQPQHF
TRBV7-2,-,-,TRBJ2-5,TGTGCCAGCAGCTTAGGTGGTAGCTTAGAGACCCAGTACTTC,CASSLGGSLETQYF
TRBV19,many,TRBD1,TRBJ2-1,TGTGCCAGTAGTATTCGGACAGGCATCTCCTCCTACAATGAGCAGTTCTTC,CASSIRTGISSYNEQFF
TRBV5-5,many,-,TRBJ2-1,TGTGCCAGCAGCTTGGCTCCGGGACACAGCAATGAGCAGTTCTTC,CASSLAPGHSNEQFF
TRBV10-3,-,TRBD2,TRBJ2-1,TGTGCCATCGGCAGCGGGGGATTTAACAATGAGCAGTTCTTC,CAIGSGGFNNEQFF
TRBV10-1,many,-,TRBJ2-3,TGCGCCAGCAGTGATGGGGGCACAGATACGCAGTATTTT,CASSDGGTDTQYF
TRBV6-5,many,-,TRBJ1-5,TGTGCCAGCAGTGCGTCAGAGGGTATTGGCAATCAGCCCCAGCATTTT,CASSASEGIGNQPQHF
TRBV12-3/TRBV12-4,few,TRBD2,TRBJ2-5,TGTGCCAGCAGTTTCCTAGCGGGAGGGCCGAGAGGCGGGGAAGAGACCCAGTACTTC,CASSFLAGGPRGGEETQYF
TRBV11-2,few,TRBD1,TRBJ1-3,TGTGCCAGCAGCTTAGGCCGGACAGGAGCCTCTGGAAACACCATATATTTT,CASSLGRTGASGNTIYF
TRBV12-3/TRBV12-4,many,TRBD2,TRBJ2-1,TGTGCCAGCAGTTTACGGCTAGCGGAATACAATGAGCAGTTCTTC,CASSLRLAEYNEQFF
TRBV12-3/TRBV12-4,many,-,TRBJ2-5,TGTGCCAGCAGTTGGCGGCCGAGGCGGGAGACCCAGTACTTC,CASSWRPRRETQYF
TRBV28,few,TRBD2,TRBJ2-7,TGTGCCAGCAGTTTCCTAGCGGACGGGTACGAGCAGTACTTC,CASSFLADGYEQYF
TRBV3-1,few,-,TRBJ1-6,TGTGCCAGCAGCCAACCGTCGGGGAGTTCACCCCTCCACTTT,CASSQPSGSSPLHF
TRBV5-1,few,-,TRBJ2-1,TGCGCCAGCAGCTCAGGGGCCTCTCTGTACAATGAGCAGTTCTTC,CASSSGASLYNEQFF